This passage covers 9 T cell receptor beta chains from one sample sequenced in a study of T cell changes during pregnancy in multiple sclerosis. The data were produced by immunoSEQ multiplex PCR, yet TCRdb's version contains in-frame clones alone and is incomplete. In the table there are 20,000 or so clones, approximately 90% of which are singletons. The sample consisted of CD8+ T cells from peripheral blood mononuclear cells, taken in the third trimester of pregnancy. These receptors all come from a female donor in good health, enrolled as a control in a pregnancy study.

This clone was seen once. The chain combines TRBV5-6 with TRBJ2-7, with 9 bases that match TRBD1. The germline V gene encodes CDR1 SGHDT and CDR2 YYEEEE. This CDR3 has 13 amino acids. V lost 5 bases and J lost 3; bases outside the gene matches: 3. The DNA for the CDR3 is TGTGCCAGCAGAGGGACAGGGAACTACGAGCAGTACTTC. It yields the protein CASRGTGNYEQYF.

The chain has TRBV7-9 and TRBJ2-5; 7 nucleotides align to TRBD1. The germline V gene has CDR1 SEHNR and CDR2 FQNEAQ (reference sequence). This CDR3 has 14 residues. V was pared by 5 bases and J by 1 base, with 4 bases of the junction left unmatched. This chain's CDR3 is CASSEGDSQETQYF. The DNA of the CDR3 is TGTGCCAGCAGCGAAGGGGACAGCCAAGAGACCCAGTACTTC.

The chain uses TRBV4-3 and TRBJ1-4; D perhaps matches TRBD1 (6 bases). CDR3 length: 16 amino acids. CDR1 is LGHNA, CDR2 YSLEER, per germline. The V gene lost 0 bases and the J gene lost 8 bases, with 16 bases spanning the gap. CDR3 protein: CASSQEIGGRNEKLFF. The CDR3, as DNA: TGCGCCAGCAGCCAAGAAATTGGGGGCAGAAACGAAAAACTGTTTTTT.

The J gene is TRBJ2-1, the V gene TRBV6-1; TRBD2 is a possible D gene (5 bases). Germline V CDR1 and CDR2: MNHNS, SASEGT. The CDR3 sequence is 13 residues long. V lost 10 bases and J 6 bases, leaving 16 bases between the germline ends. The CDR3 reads CATPGWVANEQFF. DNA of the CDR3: TGTGCCACTCCGGGGTGGGTTGCCAATGAGCAGTTCTTC.

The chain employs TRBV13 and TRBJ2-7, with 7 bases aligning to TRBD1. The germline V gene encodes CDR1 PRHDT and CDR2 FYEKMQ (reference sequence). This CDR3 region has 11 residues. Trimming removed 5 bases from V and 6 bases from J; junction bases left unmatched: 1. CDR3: CASSTGVEQYF. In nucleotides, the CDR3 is TGTGCCAGCAGCACAGGGGTCGAGCAGTACTTC.

The CDR3, as DNA: TGTGCCAGCAGCTTCCCACAGGGGGACACTGAAGCTTTCTTT. It is translated as CASSFPQGDTEAFF. V is TRBV7-2 and J is TRBJ1-1; TRBD1 aligns across 8 bases. The junction had 3 bases not matched to a gene; V was cut back by 3 bases and J by 3 bases. The CDR3 is 14 amino acids. CDR1 SGHTA and CDR2 FQGNSA come from the germline V gene.

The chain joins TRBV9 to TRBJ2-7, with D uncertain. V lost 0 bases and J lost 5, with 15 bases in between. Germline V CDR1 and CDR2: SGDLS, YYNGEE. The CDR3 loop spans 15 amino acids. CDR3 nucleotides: TGTGCCAGCAGCGTAGGTTGGAATGAAGGAGACGAGCAGTACTTC. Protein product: CASSVGWNEGDEQYF.

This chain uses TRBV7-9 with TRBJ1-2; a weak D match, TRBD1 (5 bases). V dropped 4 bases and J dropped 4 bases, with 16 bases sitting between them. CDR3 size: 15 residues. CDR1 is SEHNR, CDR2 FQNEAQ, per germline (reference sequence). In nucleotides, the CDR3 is TGTGCCAGCAGCTCGGGGACTACAAGAGGCTATGGCTACACCTTC. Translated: CASSSGTTRGYGYTF.

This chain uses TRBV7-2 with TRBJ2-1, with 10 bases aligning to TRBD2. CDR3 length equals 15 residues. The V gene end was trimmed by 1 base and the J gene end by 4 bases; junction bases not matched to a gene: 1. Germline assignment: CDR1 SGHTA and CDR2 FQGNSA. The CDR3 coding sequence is TGTGCCAGCAGCTTAGGAGCGGGGGGGTACAATGAGCAGTTCTTC. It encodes CASSLGAGGYNEQFF. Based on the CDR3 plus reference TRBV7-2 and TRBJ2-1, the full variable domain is GAGVSQSPSNKVTEKGKDVELRCDPISGHTALYWYRQSLGQGLEFLIYFQGNSAPDKSGLPSDRFSAERTGGSVSTLTIQRTQQEDSAVYLCASSLGAGGYNEQFFGPGTRLTVL.